This T cell receptor (beta chain) was profiled in a study of tumor-infiltrating lymphocytes in primary liver carcinoma (dated by TCRdb to the late 2010s). For context, the study as a whole: Hepatocellular carcinoma (four) or combined HCC and intrahepatic cholangiocarcinoma (one) was present in the five patients, who were three men and two women aged 30 to 69 years. Each sample produced roughly 3.5 to 8 million productive TCRbeta reads, and read depth showed no significant difference between tissue types. The five patients had tumors staged T1-T3 N0M0, with maximum diameters ranging from roughly 4 to 10 cm. To link TCRbeta repertoire diversity to the local molecular phenotype, the 20 to 25 tumor region samples were profiled with Agilent mRNA microarrays. High reproducibility was observed for the technical replicate repertoires, with mean shared-clone rates approximately 0.9 and correlation coefficients above 0.98. A total of roughly 35 specimens from 5 patients underwent TCRbeta repertoire sequencing, comprising about 25 tumor regions, 5 adjacent noncancerous liver tissues and 5 peripheral blood samples. TCRbeta repertoire sequencing, expression microarrays and whole-exome sequencing were combined in the study across five regions of each liver tumor, with adjacent normal tissue and blood also included.

Without any cell sorting, total RNA and DNA were extracted together from approximately 22-30 mg of bulk tissue using the AllPrep DNA/RNA mini kit. Between November 2015 and March 2016, five patients in China with histopathologically diagnosed primary liver carcinoma had their tumors surgically resected. At the time of sampling, the patients were treatment-naive and had chronic HBV infection. Each tumor was sampled at five spatially separated regions: the superior, inferior, left-lateral and right-lateral poles and the tumor centre. More than 80% viable tumor cells were found by histology in every tumor sample. Pieces of fresh tumor and adjacent tissue were cut in half, with one half kept in RNAlater at -80 degrees C and the other half sent for histology. A constant-region primer and ProtoScript II reverse transcriptase were used to reverse-transcribe TCRbeta-specific cDNA from about 500 ng total RNA. Construction of the TCRbeta libraries relied on three nested rounds of multiplex PCR, following a slightly modified ARM-PCR procedure. Multiplex TRBV1-TRBV30 forward primers and a Cbeta reverse primer were used in the first two PCR rounds, each of which was run for 9 to 11 cycles. A final 25-cycle PCR with Deep VentR polymerase added sample barcodes and Illumina adapters. Amplicons of 200-500 bp were gel-purified with a QIAquick gel extraction kit before sequencing. The TCRbeta amplicons were sequenced with 250-bp paired-end reads on an Illumina HiSeq 2500. From the authors' description of their analysis: Quality trimming of reads was performed with Trimmomatic v0.33, and paired reads were merged with FLASH v1.2.11 so that full CDR3 sequences could be recovered. MiGEC v1.2.1b assigned V, D and J germline segments to the rearranged TCRbeta sequences. Clonotype statistics and Shannon-Wiener diversity indices were calculated with VDJtools v1.0.0. To reduce sampling bias, subsequent analyses other than the diversity analysis used only the 250 most abundant clonotypes in each sample. TCRdb itself trimmed the public reads at Q25 with fastp, ran MiXCR and retained productive beta chains. Rows are unified per CDR3 protein, each entry keeping the most common DNA and genes. V and J calls and clone size were set by TCRdb, not the authors. The sample table lists some 100,000 distinct CDR3 sequences, about 63% of them with a count of one. The top ten constitute around 12% of the sample.

Remarks on this clonotype: Its antigen specificity is not known. Base qualities are not at hand, and no much larger clone is one base apart.

What the work shows at the level of the full study, not this receptor alone: Compared with blood, tumors had a significantly larger share of the repertoire taken up by the top 250 clones (p = 0.039). Just about 7.5-25% of top clones turned up in all five regions of a tumor, which suggests spatial heterogeneity among tumor-infiltrating T cells. Because sequencing covered only the TCR beta chain and unpaired alpha chains were not captured, true repertoire diversity is likely underestimated. Repertoire overlap was found to be higher between tumor regions (mean about 35%) than between tumor-adjacent (approximately 17%) or tumor-blood (around 14%) pairs, consistent with antigen-driven expansion. The study included only a few patients, and the authors note findings should be validated in a larger study. Bulk unsorted samples precluded comparing CD4+ and CD8+ T cell repertoires.

Germline trimming: 6 bases from V, 9 bases from J; junction bases outside gene matches: 13. The CDR3 runs 15 amino acids, cysteine and phenylalanine included. The DNA shown is the 45-base CDR3, in frame from base 1. As encoded in the germline V gene, CDR1 is SGHAT while CDR2 is FQNNGV. The specimen sequenced was liver tumor tissue from sampling region 2. Sample cell subset or site, as interpreted from the label and publication: tumor region T2, inferior pole. The TCR sequence derives from a woman in her fifties or sixties with primary liver carcinoma and hepatitis B virus infection. This receptor chain uses TRBV11-2 and TRBJ2-3; 9 bases in the middle match TRBD2. CDR3 sequence: CASSIPTSGLGTQYF. The DNA sequence is TGTGCCAGCAGTATCCCGACTAGCGGCCTAGGGACGCAGTATTTT. The entire variable domain, with the stretches around the CDR3 drawn from the reference TRBV11-2 and TRBJ2-3 proteins, is EAGVAQSPRYKIIEKRQSVAFWCNPISGHATLYWYQQILGQGPKLLIQFQNNGVVDDSQLPKDRFSAERLKGVDSTLKIQPAKLEDSAVYLCASSIPTSGLGTQYFGPGTRLTVL.